This TCR beta chain was captured in a study of blood T cell repertoires in COVID-19. Across the study: The cDNA or gDNA used as material had been derived from T cells, B-cell-depleted T cells, or PBMCs.

Using immunoSEQ multiplex PCR, the repertoire was profiled, and TCRdb retains in-frame clones only, with some absent. The sample has 330,000 or so clones, around nine tenths seen once; the top ten hold less than 5.5%. Trimming cost V 2 bases and J 4 bases; bases outside gene matches: 9. CDR1 and CDR2 (germline): KGHSH, LQKENI. The CDR3 consists of 16 residues. The sequence derives from a man aged 25 to 40 who had recovered from COVID-19. Sequenced input: PBMCs or T cells enriched from blood (not recorded which). V usage is TRBV18 and J usage is TRBJ1-1; TRBD1 matches 8 bases. CDR3 sequence: CASSPSVLTGGTEAFF. In DNA, the CDR3 is TGTGCCAGCTCACCAAGCGTTTTAACAGGGGGCACTGAAGCTTTCTTT.